Listed below are T cell receptor beta chains from one sample, sequenced in a study of blood T cell repertoires in COVID-19. Clones were read by immunoSEQ multiplex PCR, and TCRdb kept only the in-frame ones, dropping some. This table holds roughly 110,000 clones, roughly 84% found once. Material: peripheral blood. These receptors were taken from a man aged 35 to 55 with acute or convalescent COVID-19. CDR3s leave out the opening cysteine and the closing phenylalanine or tryptophan. Clone size appears in some rows only: once, few, many, or a class for an expanded clone.

v_gene	abundance	CDR3aa
TRBV4-3	.	ASSQAGPPGLRDYNEQF
TRBV27	.	ASSLRLGASGGAEAF
TRBV7-9	.	ASSSTGGDEQY
TRBV28	.	ASTAGGADQETQY
TRBV2	.	ASSGRTGFTSSGNTIY
TRBV6-1	.	ASSEELAGFSYNEQF
TRBV19	.	ASSQSRGLGQPQH
TRBV29-1	.	SVGRPGGELF
TRBV7-3	.	ASSPGAGDNEQF
TRBV28	.	ASSFWQGSYEQY
TRBV6-2/TRBV6-3	.	ASSLPVAGNSPLH
TRBV2	few	ASEGMVRNQPQH
TRBV6-5	.	ASSYTPSFGGAIY
TRBV5-8	.	ASSLGAIRSYNEQF
TRBV7-6	.	ASSLEGGNQPQH
TRBV6-5	.	ASSYRGSSYEQY
TRBV7-8	once	ASSTASRVYEQY
TRBV28	few	ASSPGDIRSYEQY
TRBV19	.	ASSIGAAVYNSPLH
TRBV6-5	.	ASSPRGGPTDTQY
TRBV28	.	ASRESGISYEQY
TRBV18	once	ASSRDRGPTLYEQY
TRBV2	.	ASRGRVSNQPQH
TRBV5-1	.	ASSLEGTRTGNTIY
TRBV6-1	few	ASSGATGGAGNSPLH
TRBV5-1	.	ASSLGTGNNSPLH
TRBV18	.	ASSQGQGGAYEQY
TRBV30	.	ALDGLAGGPTGELF
TRBV4-2	few	ASSPPEVIYNEQF
TRBV5-1	.	ASSAGQGAYEQY
TRBV3-1/TRBV3-2	.	ASSQDLASGFYNEQF
TRBV6-5	.	ASRAPREAVEQY
TRBV28	few	ASSPGTLQEKLF
TRBV2	few	ASSPIVETQY
TRBV11-2	.	ASSRDRASNQPQH
TRBV10-1	.	ASSPRTGGTGELF
TRBV6-5	.	ASSWSGEQY
TRBV28	few	ASSFPLSNQPQH
TRBV12-5	.	ASGLSQVWYEQY
TRBV11-2	.	ASSPRGGAGGPEQY
TRBV7-8	.	ASSFTTGPYEQY
TRBV5-6	.	ASSFWDRVYEQY
TRBV5-1	.	ASSLDRAMTEAF
TRBV2	few	ASSEGTSGRAWETQY